This is a list of T cell receptor beta chains from one sample in a study of cytomegalovirus exposure and HLA in healthy donors. Sequencing was performed with immunoSEQ multiplex PCR; in TCRdb, only in-frame clones are kept and a portion is missing. In the table there are a few hundred thousand clones, approximately 84% of which are singletons. What was sequenced was PBMCs. The receptor source for this set is a woman aged 40 to 50 in good health and CMV-seropositive. Both conserved end residues are part of each CDR3.

V: TRBV18; J: TRBJ2-7; CDR3: CASSPGLAGEQYF
V: TRBV7-8; J: TRBJ1-5; CDR3: CASSPRQGISNQPQHF
V: TRBV7-2; J: TRBJ2-1; CDR3: CASSFSGGEQFF
V: TRBV11-2; J: TRBJ2-5; CDR3: CASSPRLAGTGETQYF
V: TRBV9; J: TRBJ2-3; CDR3: CASSRGLTDTQYF
V: TRBV28; J: TRBJ2-7; CDR3: CASVGGLSYEQYF
V: TRBV30; J: TRBJ2-6; CDR3: CAWTPQRNSGANVLTF
V: TRBV5-5; J: TRBJ1-2; CDR3: CASSLGGTVNYGYTF
V: TRBV7-9; J: TRBJ1-2; CDR3: CASSLETGIYGYTF
V: TRBV30; J: TRBJ1-2; CDR3: CAWQSGTGGYGYTF
V: TRBV29-1; J: -; CDR3: CSVRQGAYEQYF
V: TRBV9; J: TRBJ2-2; CDR3: CASRVGEDTGELFF
V: TRBV5-4; J: TRBJ2-3; CDR3: CASSLSGNTQYF
V: TRBV4-3; J: TRBJ1-3; CDR3: CASSQYTGSASGNTIYF
V: TRBV29-1; J: TRBJ2-3; CDR3: CSVVPYRGRGSSTDTQYF
V: TRBV6-5; J: TRBJ1-2; CDR3: CASSARTGYGYTF
V: TRBV5-4; J: TRBJ1-1; CDR3: CASSFAGPTEAFF
V: TRBV5-1; J: TRBJ2-7; CDR3: CASQLTSGSYEQYF
V: TRBV6-6; J: TRBJ1-2; CDR3: CASSYPILDRNYGYTF
V: TRBV2; J: TRBJ2-3; CDR3: CASNYGTDTQYF
V: TRBV30; J: TRBJ1-5; CDR3: CAWSGQGNQPQHF
V: TRBV18; J: TRBJ2-6; CDR3: CASSLIAGGPLRSGANVLTF
V: TRBV6-6; J: TRBJ1-6; CDR3: CASSGQALSNSPLHF
V: TRBV15; J: TRBJ2-1; CDR3: CATSRGHNEQFF
V: TRBV4-3; J: TRBJ1-1; CDR3: CASSHRQNTEAFF
V: TRBV11-2; J: TRBJ2-7; CDR3: CASSPITSKWYEQYF
V: TRBV5-1; J: TRBJ2-5; CDR3: CASSFQGPPLKAGETQYF
V: TRBV19; J: TRBJ2-1; CDR3: CASRLAGAYNEQFF
V: TRBV7-3; J: TRBJ2-3; CDR3: CASSLIRGASTDTQYF
V: TRBV27; J: TRBJ1-2; CDR3: CATKDRRAYGYTF
V: TRBV4-2; J: TRBJ1-6; CDR3: CASSQERGGGGSPLHF
V: TRBV16; J: TRBJ2-1; CDR3: CASSPSGTLPHNEQFF
V: TRBV28; J: TRBJ2-7; CDR3: CASSLPGSSYEQYF
V: TRBV7-3; J: TRBJ2-7; CDR3: CASSLLAGAPYEQYF
V: TRBV6-6; J: TRBJ2-3; CDR3: CASSPPGLAGSDTQYF
V: TRBV4-1; J: TRBJ2-7; CDR3: CASSQAGTGVYEQYF
V: TRBV25-1; J: TRBJ2-7; CDR3: CASSTGRAVEQYF
V: TRBV27; J: TRBJ2-7; CDR3: CASSLTGLANSYEQYF
V: TRBV19; J: TRBJ1-1; CDR3: CASSPTANTEAFF
V: TRBV4-3; J: TRBJ2-6; CDR3: CASRPGFGANVLTF
V: TRBV6-6; J: TRBJ1-1; CDR3: CASRNTGTGKGTEAFF
V: TRBV5-1; J: TRBJ2-7; CDR3: CASSIAGSYEQYF
V: TRBV11-3; J: TRBJ2-1; CDR3: CASSLRASGGPDNEQFF
V: TRBV6-5; J: TRBJ2-1; CDR3: CASSYDDSSLNEQFF
V: TRBV28; J: TRBJ2-1; CDR3: CASTGFSYNEQFF
V: TRBV6-6; J: TRBJ1-5; CDR3: CASSRGLAQPQHF
V: TRBV4-3; J: TRBJ2-3; CDR3: CASSQLAGITDTQYF
V: TRBV19; J: TRBJ2-2; CDR3: CASSHRGVYTGELFF
V: TRBV5-6; J: TRBJ2-3; CDR3: CASSHLSRDTDTQYF
V: TRBV2; J: TRBJ2-5; CDR3: CASSTSGNQETQYF
V: TRBV7-2; J: TRBJ2-5; CDR3: CASSPRTTRRETQYF
V: TRBV5-6; J: -; CDR3: CASSLTRGYEQYF
V: TRBV21-1; J: TRBJ2-1; CDR3: CASRSGESYNEQFF
V: TRBV21-1; J: TRBJ2-3; CDR3: CARGRTSGDPNTQYF
V: TRBV4-3; J: TRBJ2-1; CDR3: CASSQDPPRGLAGYNEQFF
V: TRBV7-9; J: TRBJ2-7; CDR3: CASSGGLAGLTYEQYF
V: TRBV2; J: -; CDR3: CASRAFGTTYEQYF
V: TRBV2; J: TRBJ1-1; CDR3: CASRFEAGQNTEAFF